This T cell receptor (beta chain) appears in the sequencing data of a study of blood T cells in healthy people across ages (dated by TCRdb to 2013 to 2016). With regard to the full study: In model experiments, roughly one uniquely barcoded TCR beta cDNA molecule per two T cells was captured by template switching. To avoid experimental bias, donors of different ages were spread randomly across the sequencing lanes. Using deep sequencing normalized with unique cDNA molecular identifiers, the study measured how TCR beta repertoire diversity changes with age. Four age groups were formed from the donors: young (average approximately 15 years), middle-aged (more than 35), aged (over 55) and long-lived (about 80). Using the same blood draw, the study looked at two additional independent replicas of 1 million unique cDNA reads for two donors, one aged 18 to 30 and the other aged 80 or older. What the study reported, not specific to this receptor: Compared with the aged group, the long-lived group had more naive CD4+ T cells, fewer expanded clones and increased TCR diversity, a pattern suggesting age selection. There was a strong correlation between observed TCR beta diversity and the percentage of naive T cells measured by flow cytometry. Conclusive comparison of naive and antigen-experienced compartments was prevented by the profiling of bulk unsorted PBMCs. Observed TCR beta diversity per million T cells fell roughly linearly with age, and a significant reduction was already apparent by age about 36. The CMV infection status of donors was not known, potentially confounding age-related changes in expanded clonotypes. Estimates of total diversity from one million sequenced T cells were regarded as lower bounds and underestimates.

The donors were around 39 Caucasian individuals from Russia, aged roughly 6 to 100 years, who were systemically healthy. Each donor gave ten milliliters of peripheral blood, collected into EDTA-treated Vacutainer tubes. Ficoll-Paque density-gradient centrifugation was used to isolate PBMCs, with at least 6.5 million per sample. Total RNA, at least 6 micrograms per sample, was extracted from PBMCs with Trizol reagent. For every donor, an aliquot of PBMCs went through flow cytometry to measure the percentages of naive CD45RAhigh/CD27high T cells. The library was built by means of 5' RACE. The instrument was an Illumina HiSeq 2500. A second PCR of roughly 7 to 11 cycles was performed with a sample-barcoded 5' primer and a J-beta primer mix. A template-switch 5' adaptor carrying 12 random nucleotides introduced a unique molecular identifier onto each TCR beta cDNA molecule. At least 2.5 million CDR3-containing paired-end reads were obtained from each sample. The Mint cDNA synthesis kit, primed by a TRBC-specific oligonucleotide, was used to synthesize first-strand cDNA from all RNA. After uracil-DNA glycosylase treatment, a first 18-cycle PCR used universal primers M1SS and BC2_uni_R on all cDNA. As for the authors' bioinformatics: For normalization, 1 million high-quality reads were randomly selected from each sample, with every read carrying a distinct molecular identifier. Reads with shared molecular identifiers were discarded instead of being binned into consensus sequences. MiTCR, with a Q25 quality threshold and the strictest error-elimination algorithm, was used for CDR3 identification, clonotype clustering and error correction. A nonparametric unseen species model with Euler transformation was used to estimate lower-bound total TCR beta diversity. Clones were called with MiXCR by TCRdb after fastp trimmed the public reads at Q25, and only in-frame beta chains were retained. Entries are consolidated by CDR3 protein sequence, retaining the most common genes and DNA. Clone size and V and J calls follow TCRdb, not the original study. In all, the sample holds over a million distinct CDR3 sequences, and around 39% of those were seen once. The top ten clones comprise approximately 7.9% of the sample.

Details on this clonotype: No cognate antigen has been identified for it. The input lacks base qualities; no much larger clone sits a single base away.

Sequencing was carried out using blood. The TCR sequence derives from a woman between 18 and 29 years old in good health.

The CDR3 sequence is CASSQEPAGTDTQYF. DNA sequence: TGTGCCAGCAGCCAAGAACCAGCGGGGACGGATACGCAGTATTTT. The V and J genes are TRBV3-1 and TRBJ2-3; 7 bases in the junction line up with TRBD2. According to the germline V gene (reference sequence), CDR1 reads LGHDT and CDR2 reads YNNKEL. The CDR3 numbers 15 residues from cysteine through phenylalanine. Only the CDR3 region is kept as DNA, spanning 45 bases read in frame from base 1. V trim: 0 bases; J trim: 6 bases; unmatched bases: 6.